This T cell receptor beta chain is drawn from a study of T cell repertoires in cytomegalovirus infection. This clonotype was seen only a few times. Its target is not known. TCRdb analysed the reads with MiXCR anew, one entry per CDR3 protein. Of about 340,000 distinct CDR3 sequences listed, roughly 29% are singletons. The CDR3 contains 16 residues. Trimming cost V 3 bases and J 4 bases; bases outside gene matches: 9. Study outcomes and limitations: The study identified carriers of CMV plus the relevant HLA from cumulative public TCR beta family frequency.

The sequences come from cultured PBMCs, collected from culture after CMV antigen stimulation. V and J are TRBV12-3 or TRBV12-4 and TRBJ2-5; TRBD2 matches at 9 bases. The TCR sequence derives from a human donor in good health (CMV status not recorded). Some clones in this sample may be carry-over from other donors' samples. The DNA of the CDR3 is TGTGCCAGCAGTTTCGGTGGCGGGGGGGCCCGAGAGACCCAGTACTTC. Translating gives CASSFGGGGARETQYF.